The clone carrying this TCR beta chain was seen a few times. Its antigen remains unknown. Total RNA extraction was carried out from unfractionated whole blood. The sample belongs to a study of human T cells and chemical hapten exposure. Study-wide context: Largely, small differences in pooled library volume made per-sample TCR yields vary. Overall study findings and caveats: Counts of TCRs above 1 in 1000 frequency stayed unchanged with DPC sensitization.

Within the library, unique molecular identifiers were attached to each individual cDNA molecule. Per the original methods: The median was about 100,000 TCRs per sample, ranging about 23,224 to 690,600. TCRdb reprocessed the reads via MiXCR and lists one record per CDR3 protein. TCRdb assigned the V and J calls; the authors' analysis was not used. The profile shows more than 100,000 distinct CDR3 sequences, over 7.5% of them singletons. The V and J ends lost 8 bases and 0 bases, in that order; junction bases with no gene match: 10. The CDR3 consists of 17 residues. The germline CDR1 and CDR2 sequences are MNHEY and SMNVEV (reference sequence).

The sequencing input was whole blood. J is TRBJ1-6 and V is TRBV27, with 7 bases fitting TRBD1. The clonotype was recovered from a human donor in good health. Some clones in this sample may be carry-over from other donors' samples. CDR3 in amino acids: CASADRASSSYNSPLHF. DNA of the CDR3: TGTGCCAGCGCCGACAGGGCTTCGAGCTCCTATAATTCACCCCTCCACTTT.